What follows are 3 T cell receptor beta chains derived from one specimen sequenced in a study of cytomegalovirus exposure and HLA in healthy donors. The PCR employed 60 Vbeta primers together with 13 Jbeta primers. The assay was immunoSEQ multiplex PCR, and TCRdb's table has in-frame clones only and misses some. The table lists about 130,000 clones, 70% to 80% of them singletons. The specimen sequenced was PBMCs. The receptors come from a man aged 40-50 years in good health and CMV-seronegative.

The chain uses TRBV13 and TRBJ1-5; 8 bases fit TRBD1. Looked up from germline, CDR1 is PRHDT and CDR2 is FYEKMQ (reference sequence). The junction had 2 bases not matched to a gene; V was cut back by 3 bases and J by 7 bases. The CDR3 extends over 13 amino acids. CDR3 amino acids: CASSLDRDQPQHF. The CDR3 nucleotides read TGTGCCAGCAGCTTGGACAGGGACCAGCCCCAGCATTTT.

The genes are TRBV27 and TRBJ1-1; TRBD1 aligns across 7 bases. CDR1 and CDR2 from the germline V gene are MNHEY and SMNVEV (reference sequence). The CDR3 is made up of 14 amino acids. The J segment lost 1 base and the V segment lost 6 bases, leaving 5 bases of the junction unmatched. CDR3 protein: CASSATGRNTEAFF. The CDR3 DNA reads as TGTGCCAGCAGCGCGACAGGGAGGAACACTGAAGCTTTCTTT.

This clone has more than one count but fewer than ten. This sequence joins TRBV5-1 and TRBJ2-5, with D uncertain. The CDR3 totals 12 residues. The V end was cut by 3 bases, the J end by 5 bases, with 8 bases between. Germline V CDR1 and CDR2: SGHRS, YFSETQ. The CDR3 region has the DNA TGCGCCAGCAGCTCGACCGGGGAGACCCAGTACTTC. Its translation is CASSSTGETQYF.